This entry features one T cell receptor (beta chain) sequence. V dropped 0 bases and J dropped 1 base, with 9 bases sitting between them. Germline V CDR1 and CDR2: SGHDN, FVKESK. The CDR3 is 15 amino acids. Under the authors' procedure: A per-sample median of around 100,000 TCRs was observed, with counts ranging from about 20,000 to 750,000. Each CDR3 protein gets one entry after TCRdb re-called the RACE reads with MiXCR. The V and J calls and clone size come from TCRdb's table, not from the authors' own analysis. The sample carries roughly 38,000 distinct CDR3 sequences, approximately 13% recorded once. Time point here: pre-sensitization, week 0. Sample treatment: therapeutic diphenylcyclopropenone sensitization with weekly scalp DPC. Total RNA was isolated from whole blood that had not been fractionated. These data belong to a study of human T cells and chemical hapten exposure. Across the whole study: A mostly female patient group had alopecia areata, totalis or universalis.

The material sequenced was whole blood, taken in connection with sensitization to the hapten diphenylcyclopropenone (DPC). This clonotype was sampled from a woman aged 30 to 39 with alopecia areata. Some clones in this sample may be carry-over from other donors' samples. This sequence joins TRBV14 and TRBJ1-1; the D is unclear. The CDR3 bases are TGTGCCAGCAGCCAAGATCGGTCATGGAACACTGAAGCTTTCTTT. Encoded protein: CASSQDRSWNTEAFF.